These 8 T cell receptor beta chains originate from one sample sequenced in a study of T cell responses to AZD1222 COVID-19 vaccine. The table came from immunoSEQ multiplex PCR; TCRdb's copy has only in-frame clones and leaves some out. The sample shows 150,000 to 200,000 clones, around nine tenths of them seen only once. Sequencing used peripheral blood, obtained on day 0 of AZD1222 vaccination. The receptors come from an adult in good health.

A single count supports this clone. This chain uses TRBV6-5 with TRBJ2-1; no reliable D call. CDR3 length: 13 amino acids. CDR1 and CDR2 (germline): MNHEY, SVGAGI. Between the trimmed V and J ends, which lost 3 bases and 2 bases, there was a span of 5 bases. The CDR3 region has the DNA TGTGCCAGCAGTTATGGGGCCTACAATGAGCAGTTCTTC. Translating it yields CASSYGAYNEQFF.

CDR3 coding DNA: TGTGCCAGCTCACCGGGGGCACGGGGCACTGAAGCTTTCTTT. Its protein is CASSPGARGTEAFF. The chain combines TRBV18 with TRBJ1-1; weak D call: TRBD1 (6 bases). The CDR3 totals 14 residues. Germline V gene sequence: CDR1 KGHSH, CDR2 LQKENI. The germline V and J ends were trimmed by 3 bases and 4 bases, with 12 bases remaining between them.

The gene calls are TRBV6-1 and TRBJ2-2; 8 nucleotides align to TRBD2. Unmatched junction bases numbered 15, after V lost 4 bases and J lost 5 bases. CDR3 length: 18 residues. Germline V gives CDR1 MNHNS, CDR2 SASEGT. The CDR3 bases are TGTGCCAGCAGTGCACTCCGGCAGCGGGGGTCTAGGACCGGGGAGCTGTTTTTT. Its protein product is CASSALRQRGSRTGELFF.

In DNA form, the CDR3 reads TGTGCCAGCAGCTTACAAGGCGTTAGTAGTGGACGGAGAAGTGGAGAGCAGTACTTC. Translating it yields CASSLQGVSSGRRSGEQYF. The V and J genes are TRBV7-2 and TRBJ2-7; no clear D gene. Germline assignment: CDR1 SGHTA and CDR2 FQGNSA. The CDR3 is 19 residues long. V was clipped by 2 bases and J by 7 bases, with 30 bases between them.

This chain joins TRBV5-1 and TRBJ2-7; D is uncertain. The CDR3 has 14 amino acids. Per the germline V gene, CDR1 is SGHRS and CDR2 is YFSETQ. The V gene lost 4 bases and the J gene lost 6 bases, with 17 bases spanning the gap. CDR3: CASSQRTGLGEQYF. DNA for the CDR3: TGCGCCAGCAGCCAACGGACGGGTCTAGGCGAGCAGTACTTC.

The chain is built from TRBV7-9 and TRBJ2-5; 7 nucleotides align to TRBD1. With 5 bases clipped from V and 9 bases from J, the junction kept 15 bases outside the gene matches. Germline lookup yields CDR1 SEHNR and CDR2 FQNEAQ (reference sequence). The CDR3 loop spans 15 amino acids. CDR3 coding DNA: TGTGCCAGCAGCCAACGGGACAGCGAGAACCTGGCCCAGTACTTC. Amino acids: CASSQRDSENLAQYF.

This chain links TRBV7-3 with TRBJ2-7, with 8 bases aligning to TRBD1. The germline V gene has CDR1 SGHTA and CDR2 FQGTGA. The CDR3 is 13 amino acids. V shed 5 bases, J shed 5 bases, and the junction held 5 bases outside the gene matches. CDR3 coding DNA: TGTGCCAGCAGCCAGGACAGGGCTGACGAGCAGTACTTC. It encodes CASSQDRADEQYF.

In DNA form, the CDR3 reads TGTGCCAGCAGCCCAGGTGACGCTCTCTACGAGCAGTACTTC. Protein product: CASSPGDALYEQYF. This chain uses TRBV6-2 or TRBV6-3 with TRBJ2-7; D not resolved. This CDR3 contains 14 residues. CDR1 and CDR2 from the germline V gene are MNHEY and SVGEGT. V lost 6 bases, J lost 3 bases, and 15 bases lay in between.